The rows below give T cell receptor beta chains drawn from one sample of a study of shared clonotypes between healthy human individuals. The method was immunoSEQ multiplex PCR; TCRdb's version includes in-frame clones alone and lacks a portion of them. Of 600,000 or so clones in the sample, around 96% are singletons; the top ten hold over 0.1%. Sequenced: naive CD8+ T cells sorted from blood. The receptors were sampled from a woman in her thirties in good health. Both conserved end residues are part of each CDR3. D genes are given only for firm matches. Size values are once, few and many counts, or a class for expanded clones, and some rows have none.

size,J,V,D,CDR3,DNA
-,TRBJ2-1,TRBV27,TRBD2,CASSLTSGRAEKKIF,TGTGCCAGCAGTCTGACTAGCGGGAGGGCCGAAAAAAAAATCTTC
once,TRBJ2-5,TRBV5-1,TRBD1,CASSLGLDRVWIQETQYF,TGCGCCAGCAGCTTGGGCTTAGACAGGGTTTGGATCCAAGAGACCCAGTACTTC
-,TRBJ1-3,TRBV10-1,-,CASRPGLNTGNTIYF,TGCGCCAGCCGACCGGGACTAAACACTGGAAACACCATATATTTT
-,TRBJ2-1,TRBV6-5,-,CASSSGLHNEQFF,TGTGCCAGCAGTAGCGGACTCCACAATGAGCAGTTCTTC
-,TRBJ2-1,TRBV19,TRBD2,CASSTGTSGHNEQFF,TGTGCCAGTAGTACCGGGACTAGCGGCCACAATGAGCAGTTCTTC
once,TRBJ2-7,TRBV9,-,CASSTTTGPSYEQYF,TGTGCCAGCAGCACCACAACGGGGCCTTCCTACGAGCAGTACTTC
-,TRBJ2-7,TRBV4-1,-,CASSQVLLIEQYF,TGCGCCAGCAGCCAAGTGTTGTTAATCGAGCAGTACTTC
-,TRBJ2-7,TRBV13,TRBD2,CASSLERGGPLYEQYF,TGTGCCAGCAGCTTAGAGCGGGGCGGACCTCTCTACGAGCAGTACTTC
once,TRBJ2-7,TRBV28,-,CASSSFSGLNEQYF,TGTGCCAGCAGTTCATTTTCAGGGTTGAACGAGCAGTACTTC
-,TRBJ2-1,TRBV27,-,CASRKSYNEQFF,TGTGCCAGCAGAAAATCCTACAATGAGCAGTTCTTC
-,TRBJ1-4,TRBV5-4,-,CASSRKSTNEKLFF,TGTGCCAGCAGCCGGAAGTCAACTAATGAAAAGCTGTTTTTT
-,TRBJ2-7,TRBV28,-,CASSLSLASYEQYF,TGTGCCAGCAGTTTGAGTTTAGCGAGCTACGAGCAGTACTTC
-,TRBJ2-7,TRBV9,-,CASSVGGSYEQYF,TGTGCCAGCAGCGTAGGGGGAAGTTACGAGCAGTACTTC
-,TRBJ1-5,TRBV6-6,-,CASSFGAFDNQPQHF,TGTGCCAGCAGTTTTGGGGCTTTCGACAATCAGCCCCAGCATTTT
-,TRBJ1-1,TRBV6-1,-,CASSEAVMTRYTEAFF,TGTGCCAGCAGTGAAGCGGTCATGACTAGATACACTGAAGCTTTCTTT
-,TRBJ2-7,TRBV11-3,-,CASSLGPRQGISYEQYF,TGTGCCAGCAGCTTAGGACCGCGGCAGGGGATATCCTACGAGCAGTACTTC
-,TRBJ1-5,TRBV10-1,-,CASIGGTGLTSSNQPQHF,TGCGCCAGCATCGGGGGCACAGGTCTTACCTCTAGCAATCAGCCCCAGCATTTT
-,TRBJ2-7,TRBV13,-,CASSSTSYEQYF,TGTGCCAGCAGCTCGACCTCCTACGAGCAGTACTTC
-,TRBJ2-7,TRBV4-1,TRBD2,CASSLSIAGPTYEQYF,TGCGCCAGCAGCCTTTCGATAGCGGGTCCTACCTACGAGCAGTACTTC
-,TRBJ2-7,TRBV27,-,CASSPTSLISYEQYF,TGTGCCAGCAGCCCGACATCCCTAATTTCCTACGAGCAGTACTTC
-,TRBJ2-7,TRBV6-1,-,CASITISAEQYF,TGTGCCAGCATAACAATCTCGGCAGAGCAGTACTTC
-,TRBJ2-7,TRBV6-5,-,CASSPARGTGYEQYF,TGTGCCAGCAGTCCCGCGAGGGGAACAGGCTACGAGCAGTACTTC
-,TRBJ2-1,TRBV4-1,-,CASSPSGAGNSYNEQFF,TGCGCCAGCAGTCCCAGTGGGGCGGGAAACTCCTACAATGAGCAGTTCTTC
once,TRBJ1-2,TRBV19,-,CASTRGAEGYTF,TGTGCCAGTACAAGGGGGGCTGAAGGCTACACCTTC
-,TRBJ1-1,TRBV5-1,-,CASSFGLNTEAFF,TGCGCCAGCAGCTTCGGACTGAACACTGAAGCTTTCTTT
-,TRBJ1-4,TRBV2,TRBD1,CASSEDLTGFSEKLFF,TGTGCCAGCAGTGAAGACCTGACAGGGTTCAGTGAAAAACTGTTTTTT
-,TRBJ1-2,TRBV7-8,-,CASSLRRPSGYTF,TGTGCCAGCAGCTTAAGGAGACCGTCGGGCTACACCTTC
-,TRBJ1-1,TRBV7-8,-,CASSLGGGGTEAFF,TGTGCCAGCAGCTTAGGGGGGGGAGGGACTGAAGCTTTCTTT
-,TRBJ2-1,TRBV5-4,TRBD2,CASSLGTSGSQWDEQFF,TGTGCCAGCAGCTTGGGGACTAGCGGGAGCCAATGGGATGAGCAGTTCTTC
-,TRBJ2-4,TRBV27,TRBD2,CATPGGDHLKNIQYF,TGTGCCACCCCCGGGGGGGACCACTTGAAAAACATTCAGTACTTC
-,TRBJ2-3,TRBV11-2,-,CASSSSWDTQYF,TGTGCCAGCAGCTCGTCCTGGGATACGCAGTATTTT
-,TRBJ2-4,TRBV19,-,CASSSRTRVAKNIQYF,TGTGCCAGTAGTAGTCGGACGAGGGTAGCCAAAAACATTCAGTACTTC
-,TRBJ2-1,TRBV11-2,TRBD2,CASSLAPGIAGGNEQFF,TGTGCCAGCAGCTTAGCCCCCGGGATAGCGGGAGGCAATGAGCAGTTCTTC
-,TRBJ2-1,TRBV7-9,-,CASSFSATEQFF,TGTGCCAGCAGCTTTTCAGCGACCGAGCAGTTCTTC
-,TRBJ2-1,TRBV14,TRBD2,CASSQNRLAGGQFF,TGTGCCAGCAGCCAGAACAGACTAGCGGGAGGGCAGTTCTTC
-,TRBJ2-7,TRBV19,TRBD1,CASAPGQGAHEQYF,TGTGCCAGTGCACCGGGACAGGGGGCCCACGAGCAGTACTTC
-,TRBJ2-7,TRBV14,TRBD2,CASSQGPSGRADYEQYF,TGTGCCAGCAGCCAAGGACCCAGCGGGAGGGCAGACTACGAGCAGTACTTC
-,TRBJ1-1,TRBV6-1,TRBD1,CASSVDRANTEAFF,TGTGCCAGCAGTGTCGACAGGGCGAACACTGAAGCTTTCTTT
-,TRBJ2-7,TRBV28,TRBD2,CASSSGTRGYEQYF,TGTGCCAGCAGTTCCGGGACTAGGGGCTACGAGCAGTACTTC
-,TRBJ1-6,TRBV13,-,CASSNSAVDYNSPLHF,TGTGCCAGCAGCAATAGCGCGGTCGATTATAATTCACCCCTCCACTTT
-,TRBJ2-1,TRBV5-6,-,CASSLSIQRAEYNEQFF,TGTGCCAGCAGCTTGTCTATTCAGCGAGCGGAATACAATGAGCAGTTCTTC
-,TRBJ2-7,TRBV19,TRBD1,CASSVGQGVGYEQYF,TGTGCCAGTAGTGTCGGACAGGGTGTGGGCTACGAGCAGTACTTC
-,TRBJ2-7,TRBV28,TRBD1,CASRPRTGGTYEQYF,TGTGCCAGCAGACCCCGGACAGGGGGCACCTACGAGCAGTACTTC
-,TRBJ2-2,TRBV7-3,TRBD2,CASSPGLAHNTGELFF,TGTGCCAGCAGCCCGGGACTAGCGCATAACACCGGGGAGCTGTTTTTT
-,TRBJ1-5,TRBV25-1,TRBD1,CASSDRGLNQPQHF,TGTGCCAGCAGTGACAGGGGGCTCAATCAGCCCCAGCATTTT
-,TRBJ1-1,TRBV9,-,CASSVPQGDPEAFF,TGTGCCAGCAGCGTCCCCCAGGGAGATCCTGAAGCTTTCTTT
-,TRBJ2-7,TRBV27,TRBD1,CASRPGQGVYEQYF,TGTGCCAGCAGACCGGGACAGGGCGTTTACGAGCAGTACTTC
-,TRBJ2-7,TRBV4-1,TRBD2,CASSQETGGEQYF,TGCGCCAGCAGCCAAGAGACGGGGGGCGAGCAGTACTTC
-,TRBJ2-7,TRBV28,-,CASSLSGAAEQYF,TGTGCCAGCAGTTTATCCGGGGCCGCCGAGCAGTACTTC
-,TRBJ1-5,TRBV10-3,TRBD1,CATTGSKTNQPQHF,TGTGCCACGACAGGGAGCAAAACGAATCAGCCCCAGCATTTT
-,TRBJ2-7,TRBV19,-,CASSGTPGYGEQYF,TGTGCCAGTAGTGGGACACCAGGATACGGCGAGCAGTACTTC
-,TRBJ2-7,TRBV13,TRBD2,CASSQTSGRAYEQYF,TGTGCCAGCAGCCAAACTAGCGGGAGAGCCTACGAGCAGTACTTC